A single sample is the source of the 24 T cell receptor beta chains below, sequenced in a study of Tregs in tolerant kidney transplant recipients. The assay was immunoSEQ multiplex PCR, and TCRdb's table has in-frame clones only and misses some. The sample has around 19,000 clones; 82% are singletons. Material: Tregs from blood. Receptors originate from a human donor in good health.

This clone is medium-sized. In DNA, the CDR3 is TGTGCCAGCAGCTCCGGGACGAGGAATGAGCAGTTCTTC. This codes for CASSSGTRNEQFF. The genes are TRBV9 and TRBJ2-1; D may match TRBD1 or TRBD2 (5 bases each). Germline lookup yields CDR1 SGDLS and CDR2 YYNGEE. There are 13 residues in the CDR3. Trimming removed 4 bases from V and 7 bases from J, with 12 bases in between.

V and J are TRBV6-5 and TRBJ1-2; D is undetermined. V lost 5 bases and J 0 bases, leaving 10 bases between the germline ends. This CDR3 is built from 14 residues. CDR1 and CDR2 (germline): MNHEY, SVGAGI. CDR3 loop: CASSRRRTNYGYTF. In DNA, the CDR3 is TGTGCCAGCAGTCGACGGCGAACTAACTATGGCTACACCTTC.

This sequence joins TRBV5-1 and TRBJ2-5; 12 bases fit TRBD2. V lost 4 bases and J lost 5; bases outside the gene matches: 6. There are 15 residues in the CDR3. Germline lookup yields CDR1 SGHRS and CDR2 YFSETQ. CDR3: CASSPLAGGGETQYF. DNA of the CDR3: TGCGCCAGCAGCCCTCTAGCGGGAGGGGGGGAGACCCAGTACTTC.

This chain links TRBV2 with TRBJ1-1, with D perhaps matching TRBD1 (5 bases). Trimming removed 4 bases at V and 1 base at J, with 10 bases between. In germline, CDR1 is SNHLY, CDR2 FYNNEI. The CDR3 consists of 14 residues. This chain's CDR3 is CASSAAGGNTEAFF. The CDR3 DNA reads TGTGCCAGCAGTGCAGCCGGGGGGAACACTGAAGCTTTCTTT.

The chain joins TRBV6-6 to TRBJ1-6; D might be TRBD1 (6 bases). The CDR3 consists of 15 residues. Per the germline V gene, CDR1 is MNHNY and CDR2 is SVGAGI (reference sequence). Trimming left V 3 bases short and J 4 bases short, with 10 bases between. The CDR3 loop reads CASSYRGHYNSPLHF. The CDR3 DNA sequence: TGTGCCAGCAGTTATCGGGGACATTATAATTCACCCCTCCACTTT.

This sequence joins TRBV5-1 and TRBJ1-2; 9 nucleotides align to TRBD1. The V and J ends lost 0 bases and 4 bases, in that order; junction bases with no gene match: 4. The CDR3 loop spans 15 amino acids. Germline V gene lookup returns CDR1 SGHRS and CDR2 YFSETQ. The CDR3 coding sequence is TGCGCCAGCAGCTTGGGTCAGACAGGGGGCTATGGCTACACCTTC. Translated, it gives CASSLGQTGGYGYTF.

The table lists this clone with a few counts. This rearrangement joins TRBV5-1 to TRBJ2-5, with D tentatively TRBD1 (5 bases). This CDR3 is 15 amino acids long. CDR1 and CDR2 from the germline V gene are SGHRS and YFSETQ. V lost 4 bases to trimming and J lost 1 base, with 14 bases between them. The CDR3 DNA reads TGCGCCAGCAGCGAAAACAGGCTGCCCCAAGAGACCCAGTACTTC. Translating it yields CASSENRLPQETQYF.

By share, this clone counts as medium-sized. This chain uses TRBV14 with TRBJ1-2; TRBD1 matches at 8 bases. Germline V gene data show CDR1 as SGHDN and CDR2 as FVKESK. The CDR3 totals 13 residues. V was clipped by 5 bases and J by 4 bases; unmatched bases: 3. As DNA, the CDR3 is TGTGCCAGCAGCGACAGGGGAATCTATGGCTACACCTTC. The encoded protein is CASSDRGIYGYTF.

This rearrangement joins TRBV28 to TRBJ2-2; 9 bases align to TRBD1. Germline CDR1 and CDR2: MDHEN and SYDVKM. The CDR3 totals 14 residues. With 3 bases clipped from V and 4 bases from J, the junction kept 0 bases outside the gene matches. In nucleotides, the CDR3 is TGTGCCAGCAGTTTGACAGGGGGCACCGGGGAGCTGTTTTTT. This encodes CASSLTGGTGELFF. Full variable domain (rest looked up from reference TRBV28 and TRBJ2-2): DVKVTQSSRYLVKRTGEKVFLECVQDMDHENMFWYRQDPGLGLRLIYFSYDVKMKEKGDIPEGYSVSREKKERFSLILESASTNQTSMYLCASSLTGGTGELFFGEGSRLTVL.

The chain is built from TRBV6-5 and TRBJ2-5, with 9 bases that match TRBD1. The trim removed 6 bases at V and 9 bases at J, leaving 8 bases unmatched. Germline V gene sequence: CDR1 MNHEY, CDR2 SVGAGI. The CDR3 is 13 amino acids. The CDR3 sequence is CASSLGGQGPQYF. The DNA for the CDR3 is TGTGCCAGCAGCCTTGGGGGACAGGGACCCCAGTACTTC.

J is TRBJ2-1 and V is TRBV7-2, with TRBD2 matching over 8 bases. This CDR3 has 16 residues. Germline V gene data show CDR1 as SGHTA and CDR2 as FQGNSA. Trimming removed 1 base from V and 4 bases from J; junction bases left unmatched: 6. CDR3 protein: CASSLVVLAAYNEQFF. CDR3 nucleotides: TGTGCCAGCAGCTTAGTCGTACTAGCGGCTTACAATGAGCAGTTCTTC. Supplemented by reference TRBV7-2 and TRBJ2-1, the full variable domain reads GAGVSQSPSNKVTEKGKDVELRCDPISGHTALYWYRQSLGQGLEFLIYFQGNSAPDKSGLPSDRFSAERTGGSVSTLTIQRTQQEDSAVYLCASSLVVLAAYNEQFFGPGTRLTVL.

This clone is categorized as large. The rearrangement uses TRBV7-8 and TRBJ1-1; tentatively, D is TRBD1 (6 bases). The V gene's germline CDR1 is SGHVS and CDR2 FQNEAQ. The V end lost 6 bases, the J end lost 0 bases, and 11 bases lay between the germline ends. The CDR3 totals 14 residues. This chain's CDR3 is CASRPGDMNTEAFF. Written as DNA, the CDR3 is TGTGCCAGCAGACCAGGGGATATGAACACTGAAGCTTTCTTT.

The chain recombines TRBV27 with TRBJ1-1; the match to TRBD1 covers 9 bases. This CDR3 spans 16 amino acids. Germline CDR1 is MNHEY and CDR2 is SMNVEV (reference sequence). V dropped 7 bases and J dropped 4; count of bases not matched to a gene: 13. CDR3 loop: CASTPGQGRLGTEAFF. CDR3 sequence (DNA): TGTGCCAGCACCCCCGGACAGGGGAGGTTGGGCACTGAAGCTTTCTTT.

The CDR3 sequence: CASSAGAYHQETQYF. The CDR3 DNA reads as TGCGCCAGCAGCGCAGGGGCCTATCACCAAGAGACCCAGTACTTC. The J gene is TRBJ2-5, the V gene TRBV4-1, with TRBD1 as a possible D gene (6 bases). Germline V gene sequence: CDR1 MGHRA, CDR2 YSYEKL. The CDR3 sequence is 15 residues long. V lost 5 bases and J lost 0, with 13 bases in between.

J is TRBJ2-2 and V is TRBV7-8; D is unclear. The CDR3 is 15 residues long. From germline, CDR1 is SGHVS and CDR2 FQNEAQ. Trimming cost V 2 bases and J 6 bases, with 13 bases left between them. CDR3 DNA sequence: TGTGCCAGCAGCTTAATAAGTGGGGTAGCCGGGGAGCTGTTTTTT. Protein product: CASSLISGVAGELFF.

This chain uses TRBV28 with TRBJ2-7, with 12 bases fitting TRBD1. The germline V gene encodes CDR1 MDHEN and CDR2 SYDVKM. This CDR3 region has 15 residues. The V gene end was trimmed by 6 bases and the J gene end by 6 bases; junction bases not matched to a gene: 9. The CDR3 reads CASRGPGQGASEQYF. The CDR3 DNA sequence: TGTGCCAGCAGAGGTCCGGGACAGGGGGCAAGCGAGCAGTACTTC.

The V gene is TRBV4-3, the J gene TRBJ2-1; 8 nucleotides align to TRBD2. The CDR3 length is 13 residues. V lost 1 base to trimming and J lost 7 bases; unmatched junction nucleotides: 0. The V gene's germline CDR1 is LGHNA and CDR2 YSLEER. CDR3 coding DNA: TGCGCCAGCAGCCAAGTAGCGGGGAATGAGCAGTTCTTC. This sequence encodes CASSQVAGNEQFF.

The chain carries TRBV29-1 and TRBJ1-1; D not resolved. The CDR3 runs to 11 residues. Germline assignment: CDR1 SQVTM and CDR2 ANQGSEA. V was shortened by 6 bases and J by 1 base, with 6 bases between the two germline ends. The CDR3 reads CSVLGNTEAFF. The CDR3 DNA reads TGCAGCGTCCTGGGGAACACTGAAGCTTTCTTT.

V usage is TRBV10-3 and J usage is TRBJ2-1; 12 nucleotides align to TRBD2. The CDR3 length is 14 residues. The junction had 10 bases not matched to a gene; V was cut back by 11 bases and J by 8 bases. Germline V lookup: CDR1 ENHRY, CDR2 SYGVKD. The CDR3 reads CASSGGVPLDEQFF. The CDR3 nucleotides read TGTGCCTCTAGCGGGGGGGTCCCTTTGGATGAGCAGTTCTTC.

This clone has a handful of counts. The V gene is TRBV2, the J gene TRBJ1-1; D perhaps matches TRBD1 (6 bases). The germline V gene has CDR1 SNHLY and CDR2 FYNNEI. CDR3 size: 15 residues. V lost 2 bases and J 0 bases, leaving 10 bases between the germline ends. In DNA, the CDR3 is TGTGCCAGCAGTGAACAGGGGCCGGTGAACACTGAAGCTTTCTTT. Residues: CASSEQGPVNTEAFF. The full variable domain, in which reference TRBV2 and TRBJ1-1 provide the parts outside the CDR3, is EPEVTQTPSHQVTQMGQEVILRCVPISNHLYFYWYRQILGQKVEFLVSFYNNEISEKSEIFDDQFSVERPDGSNFTLKIRSTKLEDSAMYFCASSEQGPVNTEAFFGQGTRLTVV.

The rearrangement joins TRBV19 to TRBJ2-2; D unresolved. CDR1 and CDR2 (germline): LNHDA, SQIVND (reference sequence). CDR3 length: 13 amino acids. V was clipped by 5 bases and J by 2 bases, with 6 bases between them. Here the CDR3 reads CASSLANTGELFF. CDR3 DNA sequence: TGTGCCAGTAGTCTGGCTAACACCGGGGAGCTGTTTTTT.

CDR3 sequence: CASSLGPVKAQYF. CDR3 coding DNA: TGTGCCAGCAGCTTAGGGCCAGTCAAGGCCCAGTACTTC. The chain employs TRBV7-2 and TRBJ2-5; D unclear. Trimming shortened V by 1 base and J by 9 bases, and 12 bases separated the two germline ends. CDR1 is SGHTA, CDR2 FQGNSA, per germline. This CDR3 is built from 13 residues.

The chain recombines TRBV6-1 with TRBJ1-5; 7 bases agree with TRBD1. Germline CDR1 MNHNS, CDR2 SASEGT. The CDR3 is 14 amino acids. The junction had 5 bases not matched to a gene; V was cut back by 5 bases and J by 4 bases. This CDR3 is CASSRDSLNQPQHF. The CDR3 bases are TGTGCCAGCAGTAGGGACAGCCTAAATCAGCCCCAGCATTTT.

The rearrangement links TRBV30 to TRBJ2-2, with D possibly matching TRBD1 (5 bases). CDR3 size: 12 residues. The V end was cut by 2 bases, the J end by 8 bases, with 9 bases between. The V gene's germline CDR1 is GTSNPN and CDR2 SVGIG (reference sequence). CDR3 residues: CAWSRGRGELFF. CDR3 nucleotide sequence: TGTGCCTGGAGTAGGGGTCGAGGGGAGCTGTTTTTT.